This passage covers 13 T cell receptor beta chains from one sample sequenced in a study of blood T cell repertoires in COVID-19. The table came from immunoSEQ multiplex PCR; TCRdb's copy has only in-frame clones and leaves some out. The profile shows around 230,000 clones, 83% of them singletons. Sequencing was carried out using peripheral blood. The receptors come from a woman in her thirties or forties with active or convalescent COVID-19.

The chain joins TRBV27 to TRBJ2-2, with 9 bases aligning to TRBD2. Germline V gene data show CDR1 as MNHEY and CDR2 as SMNVEV (reference sequence). CDR3 size: 17 residues. V lost 4 bases, J lost 0 bases, and 6 bases stayed unmatched. This CDR3 reads CASSWREGPANTGELFF. The CDR3 DNA sequence: TGTGCCAGCAGTTGGCGGGAGGGCCCTGCGAACACCGGGGAGCTGTTTTTT.

The rearrangement links TRBV7-2 to TRBJ1-3, with 7 bases identical to TRBD1. The CDR3 has 15 residues. Germline CDR1 reads SGHTA; CDR2 reads FQGNSA. V gave up 6 bases and J gave up 3 bases; unmatched junction bases: 8. Here the CDR3 DNA reads TGTGCCAGCAGAAAGACAGGGAGCAGTGGAAACACCATATATTTT. It is translated as CASRKTGSSGNTIYF.

The rearrangement uses TRBV6-4 and TRBJ1-6, with a tentative D call TRBD1 (6 bases). CDR3 length: 13 amino acids. Germline CDR1 MRHNA, CDR2 SNTAGT. Trimming took off 6 bases at V and 7 bases at J, with 10 bases between the two ends. CDR3 region: CASSKDRNSPLHF. CDR3 in DNA: TGTGCCAGCAGCAAGGACAGAAATTCACCCCTCCACTTT.

This clone was counted between two and nine times. The chain recombines TRBV4-1 with TRBJ1-2, with TRBD1 as a possible D gene (6 bases). This CDR3 is 15 amino acids long. Looked up from germline, CDR1 is MGHRA and CDR2 is YSYEKL. The V end lost 0 bases, the J end lost 6 bases, and 14 bases lay between the germline ends. The chain's CDR3 is CASSQDRNRDDGYTF. CDR3 bases: TGCGCCAGCAGCCAAGATAGGAACAGGGATGATGGCTACACCTTC.

J is TRBJ2-5 and V is TRBV7-2; 8 bases are a match to TRBD2. V dropped 1 base and J dropped 1; count of bases not matched to a gene: 5. The CDR3 runs to 16 residues. The germline gives CDR1 SGHTA, CDR2 FQGNSA. The CDR3 protein is CASSLVPLAVQETQYF. Here the CDR3 DNA reads TGTGCCAGCAGCTTAGTGCCACTAGCGGTCCAAGAGACCCAGTACTTC.

The chain recombines TRBV30 with TRBJ1-2; 11 positions agree with TRBD1. The CDR3 is 14 residues long. The germline CDR1 and CDR2 sequences are GTSNPN and SVGIG (reference sequence). V lost 1 base, J lost 4 bases, and 2 bases stayed unmatched. CDR3 amino acids: CAWSGGQGAYGYTF. CDR3 coding DNA: TGTGCCTGGAGTGGTGGACAGGGGGCCTATGGCTACACCTTC.

On this clone: Other DNA sequences in this specimen translate into the identical CDR3. This sequence joins TRBV28 and TRBJ1-3; weak D call: TRBD1 (6 bases). CDR3 length equals 14 residues. From germline, CDR1 is MDHEN and CDR2 SYDVKM. V lost 4 bases and J 4 bases, leaving 11 bases between the germline ends. The CDR3 nucleotides are TGTGCCAGCAGTTCGACAGGCGGCGGAAACACCATATATTTT. Amino acids: CASSSTGGGNTIYF.

This clone was detected only once. This CDR3 is CASSLGTGRNTGELFF. CDR3 sequence (DNA): TGCGCCAGCAGCTTGGGCACGGGTCGGAACACCGGGGAGCTGTTTTTT. The genes are TRBV5-1 and TRBJ2-2; D gene unclear. The CDR3 has 16 amino acids. Germline-derived CDR1 and CDR2 are SGHRS and YFSETQ. Trimming removed 0 bases from V and 1 base from J, with 10 bases in between.

The chain employs TRBV12-5 and TRBJ2-7; TRBD2 matches at 12 bases. In germline, CDR1 is LGHNT, CDR2 FRNRAP. CDR3 length: 17 residues. V dropped 6 bases and J dropped 5; count of bases not matched to a gene: 14. The CDR3 spells CASGIRPRLAGAHEQYF. DNA of the CDR3: TGTGCTAGTGGAATCCGCCCCAGACTAGCGGGGGCGCACGAGCAGTACTTC. The variable domain in full, with the rest retrieved from reference TRBV12-5 and TRBJ2-7, is DARVTQTPRHKVTEMGQEVTMRCQPILGHNTVFWYRQTMMQGLELLAYFRNRAPLDDSGMPKDRFSAEMPDATLATLKIQPSEPRDSAVYFCASGIRPRLAGAHEQYFGPGTRLTVT.

The genes are TRBV30 and TRBJ2-7; D unresolved. CDR1 and CDR2 (germline): GTSNPN, SVGIG (reference sequence). This CDR3 is 13 amino acids long. V dropped 2 bases and J dropped 3 bases, with 11 bases sitting between them. CDR3 coding DNA: TGTGCCTGGAGTCTAGTGGGTCGCTACGAGCAGTACTTC. Translation: CAWSLVGRYEQYF.

V and J are TRBV30 and TRBJ2-5; D is unclear. The V gene lost 3 bases and the J gene lost 8 bases, with 16 bases spanning the gap. CDR3 size: 13 residues. Germline CDR1 reads GTSNPN; CDR2 reads SVGIG (reference sequence). The CDR3 region is CAWRATLVGTQYF. The DNA for the CDR3 is TGTGCCTGGAGAGCGACTTTGGTAGGAACCCAGTACTTC.

The rearrangement joins TRBV5-1 to TRBJ2-5; tentative D call: TRBD1 (5 bases). The CDR3 length is 12 residues. Germline CDR1 reads SGHRS; CDR2 reads YFSETQ. V was clipped by 6 bases and J by 4 bases, with 10 bases between them. The CDR3 region has the DNA TGCGCCAGCACGCAGGGCGTAGAGACCCAGTACTTC. It specifies CASTQGVETQYF.

The chain combines TRBV5-1 with TRBJ1-3, with D uncertain. Germline-derived CDR1 and CDR2 are SGHRS and YFSETQ. V dropped 1 base and J dropped 0 bases, with 11 bases sitting between them. This CDR3 region has 16 residues. CDR3 in amino acids: CASSLTGEISGNTIYF. The CDR3 nucleotides read TGCGCCAGCAGCTTGACCGGGGAAATCTCTGGAAACACCATATATTTT.